This T cell receptor (beta chain) was identified in a study of shared clonotypes between healthy human individuals. Study details: Each donor had three CD4 naive, three CD4 memory, two CD8 naive and one CD8 memory plate.

This clone was observed a single time. The antigen is not known. Caucasian adults living in Nashville, Tennessee, provided all samples. Division of CD4+ cells produced a CD45RA+ naive subset and a CD45RA-negative memory subset. Measured with immunoSEQ multiplex PCR; TCRdb has only the in-frame clones, and not every one. The sample has about 1 million clones, 65% to 75% seen once; the top ten hold about 1.5%. Points from the study as a whole: Naive CD4 clonotype sharing across a handful of donors was 4% to 5.5%.

Specimen: memory CD4+ T cells sorted from blood. As for subset: CD45RA-negative fraction. The sequence derives from a man between 18 and 29 years old in good health.

The chain's CDR3 is CASSLGGAVSNQPQHF. The CDR3 DNA follows: TGCGCCAGCAGCTTGGGGGGCGCGGTGAGCAATCAGCCCCAGCATTTT. This chain connects TRBV5-1 to TRBJ1-5; D perhaps matches TRBD1 (5 bases). Germline loops: CDR1 SGHRS, CDR2 YFSETQ. V shed 0 bases and J shed 1 base, with 11 bases lying between them. This CDR3 contains 16 residues.